A single sample is the source of the 15 T cell receptor beta chains below, sequenced in a study of T cells after yellow fever vaccination. TCRdb called the 5' RACE reads again in MiXCR, with one record for every CDR3 protein. The table shows about 400,000 distinct CDR3 sequences, with 9.5% to 13% occurring only once. The sequencing used PBMCs, collected on the day of the first yellow fever vaccination. These receptors all come from a man aged 18 to 35 who received the YFV17D yellow fever vaccine.

This clonotype was found a few times. This sequence joins TRBV5-1 and TRBJ2-1; perhaps TRBD2 as D (7 bases). CDR1 SGHRS and CDR2 YFSETQ come from the germline V gene. Trimming took 4 bases from V and 0 from J, leaving 17 bases between them. The CDR3 contains 17 residues. This CDR3 reads CASSIGGGRSSYNEQFF. CDR3 in DNA: TGCGCCAGCAGCATTGGGGGGGGCAGGAGCTCCTACAATGAGCAGTTCTTC.

This clonotype was picked up a small number of times. The rearrangement links TRBV28 to TRBJ1-2; possibly TRBD1 for D (6 bases). Germline CDR1 reads MDHEN; CDR2 reads SYDVKM. The CDR3 spans 13 residues. The CDR3 DNA sequence: TGTGCGGCCCAGGGGTTAGCTAACTATGGCTACACCTTC. As protein: CAAQGLANYGYTF.

The rearrangement joins TRBV13 to TRBJ2-7; D possibly corresponds to TRBD2 (6 bases). The germline V and J ends were trimmed by 5 bases and 4 bases, with 15 bases remaining between them. This CDR3 comprises 14 residues. The V gene's germline CDR1 is PRHDT and CDR2 FYEKMQ (reference sequence). The CDR3 DNA reads as TGTGCCAGCAGCGGCGGGGCAGGGTTGTACGAGCAGTACTTC. Translation: CASSGGAGLYEQYF.

This chain links TRBV4-1 with TRBJ2-7; 8 nucleotides line up with TRBD1. Germline V gene data show CDR1 as MGHRA and CDR2 as YSYEKL. The CDR3 is made up of 14 amino acids. The trim removed 1 base at V and 4 bases at J, leaving 3 bases unmatched. The CDR3, as DNA: TGCGCCAGCAGCCAAGTTGGACAGGGTTACGAGCAGTACTTC. This sequence encodes CASSQVGQGYEQYF.

The chain employs TRBV5-1 and TRBJ1-3; weak D call: TRBD1 (6 bases). The CDR3 extends over 16 amino acids. V was shortened by 4 bases and J by 2 bases, with 16 bases between the two germline ends. Germline CDR1 SGHRS, CDR2 YFSETQ. As DNA, the CDR3 is TGCGCCAGCAGCGTTAACAGGGCTGTTGCTGGAAACACCATATATTTT. Protein: CASSVNRAVAGNTIYF.

This clonotype was counted a few times. This chain joins TRBV20-1 and TRBJ2-1; possible D gene TRBD2, 5 bases. Germline CDR1 DFQATT, CDR2 SNEGSKA (reference sequence). V lost 4 bases and J lost 9, with 10 bases in between. The CDR3 consists of 11 residues. CDR3 protein: CSATAEGEQFF. The CDR3 DNA reads as TGCAGTGCTACGGCTGAGGGTGAGCAGTTCTTC.

The genes are TRBV12-3 or TRBV12-4 and TRBJ2-7; no reliable D call. The V end was cut by 5 bases, the J end by 6 bases, with 8 bases between. The CDR3 spans 11 residues. The DNA of the CDR3 is TGTGCCAGCAGTATTAGTGGCGAGCAGTACGTC. Its translation: CASSISGEQYV.

CDR3 protein: CASRLYGGGHSYGYTF. Here the CDR3 DNA reads TGTGCCAGCAGGCTCTATGGGGGGGGCCACTCCTATGGCTACACCTTC. The gene calls are TRBV13 and TRBJ1-2, with D possibly matching TRBD1 (6 bases). This CDR3 spans 16 amino acids. With 6 bases removed from V and 4 bases from J, the gap between germline ends came to 21 bases. CDR1 PRHDT and CDR2 FYEKMQ come from the germline V gene (reference sequence).

This clonotype appeared many times. V and J are TRBV29-1 and TRBJ2-5, with 7 bases aligning to TRBD1. This CDR3 is 13 amino acids long. CDR1 and CDR2 (germline): SQVTM, ANQGSEA. The trim removed 4 bases at V and 7 bases at J, leaving 9 bases unmatched. The CDR3 reads CSVAQGTVRTQYF. Written as DNA, the CDR3 is TGCAGCGTTGCACAAGGGACAGTGAGGACCCAGTACTTC.

V and J are TRBV15 and TRBJ2-4, with D maybe TRBD1 (7 bases). With 2 bases removed from V and 8 bases from J, the gap between germline ends came to 16 bases. Per the germline V gene, CDR1 is LNHNV and CDR2 is YYDKDF (reference sequence). The CDR3 sequence is 15 residues long. The CDR3 reads CATSRTGDSGYIQYF. In DNA form, the CDR3 reads TGTGCCACCAGCAGAACAGGGGACTCTGGGTACATTCAGTACTTC.

Only a few counts were recorded for this clonotype. This chain links TRBV29-1 with TRBJ2-5; tentatively, D is TRBD2 (7 bases). V lost 7 bases, J lost 5 bases, and 20 bases lay in between. The germline V gene has CDR1 SQVTM and CDR2 ANQGSEA. CDR3 length: 14 residues. CDR3 nucleotide sequence: TGCAGCGCTGTCTGGCGGGGGCTGCGGGAGACCCAGTACTTC. Its protein product is CSAVWRGLRETQYF.

This clonotype was seen a handful of times. The chain couples TRBV20-1 to TRBJ1-5; no firm D call. The CDR3 is 14 residues long. CDR1 and CDR2 from the germline V gene are DFQATT and SNEGSKA (reference sequence). The V and J ends lost 0 bases and 3 bases respectively, with 9 bases between them. As DNA, the CDR3 is TGCAGTGCTAGAGATCGGGTCACCAATCAGCCCCAGCATTTT. Translated: CSARDRVTNQPQHF.

This chain connects TRBV4-3 to TRBJ2-7; D perhaps matches TRBD1 (5 bases). Trimming cost V 3 bases and J 2 bases, with 17 bases left between them. This CDR3 is 16 amino acids long. CDR1 is LGHNA, CDR2 YSLEER, per germline. The DNA for the CDR3 is TGCGCCAGCAGCCAGGGAACGAACAGCAGGGCCTACGAGCAGTACTTC. Translated, it gives CASSQGTNSRAYEQYF.

The chain recombines TRBV24-1 with TRBJ2-5; D gene uncertain. The CDR3 has 13 residues. Germline CDR1 is KGHDR and CDR2 is SFDVKD. Between the trimmed V and J ends, which lost 2 bases and 3 bases, there was a span of 6 bases. CDR3 bases: TGTGCCACCAGTGATTCCAGGAAAGAGACCCAGTACTTC. This translates into CATSDSRKETQYF.

This clonotype was seen repeatedly, ten times or more. The chain employs TRBV6-5 and TRBJ1-1; TRBD1 matches 7 bases. This CDR3 comprises 14 residues. The J segment lost 1 base and the V segment lost 5 bases, leaving 4 bases of the junction unmatched. Germline V lookup: CDR1 MNHEY, CDR2 SVGAGI. CDR3 nucleotide sequence: TGTGCCAGCAGTCCCGGGACAGCGAACACTGAAGCTTTCTTT. Translated, it gives CASSPGTANTEAFF.